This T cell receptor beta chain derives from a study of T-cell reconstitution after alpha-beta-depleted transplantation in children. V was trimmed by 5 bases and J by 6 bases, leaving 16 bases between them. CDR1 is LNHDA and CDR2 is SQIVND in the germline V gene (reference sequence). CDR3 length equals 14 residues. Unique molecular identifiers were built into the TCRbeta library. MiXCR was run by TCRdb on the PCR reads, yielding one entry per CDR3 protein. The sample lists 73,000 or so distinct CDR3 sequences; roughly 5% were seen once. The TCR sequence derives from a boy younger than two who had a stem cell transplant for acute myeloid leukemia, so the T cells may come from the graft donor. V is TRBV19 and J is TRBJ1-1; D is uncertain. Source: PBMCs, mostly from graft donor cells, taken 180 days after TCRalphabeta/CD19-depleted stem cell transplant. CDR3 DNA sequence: TGTGCCAGTAGTTCTCGGTCACGGTCCCCTGAAGCTTTCTTT. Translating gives CASSSRSRSPEAFF.